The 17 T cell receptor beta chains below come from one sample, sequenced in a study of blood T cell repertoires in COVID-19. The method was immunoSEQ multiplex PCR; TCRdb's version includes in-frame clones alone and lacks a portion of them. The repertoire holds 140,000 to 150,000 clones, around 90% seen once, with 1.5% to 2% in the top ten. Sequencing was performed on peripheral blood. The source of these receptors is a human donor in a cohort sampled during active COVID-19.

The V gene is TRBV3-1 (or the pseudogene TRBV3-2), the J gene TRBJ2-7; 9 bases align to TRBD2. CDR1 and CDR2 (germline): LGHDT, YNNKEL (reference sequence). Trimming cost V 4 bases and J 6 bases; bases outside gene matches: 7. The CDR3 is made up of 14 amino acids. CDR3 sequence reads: CASSPLQRGAEQYF. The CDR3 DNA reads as TGTGCCAGCAGCCCCCTTCAGCGGGGGGCCGAGCAGTACTTC.

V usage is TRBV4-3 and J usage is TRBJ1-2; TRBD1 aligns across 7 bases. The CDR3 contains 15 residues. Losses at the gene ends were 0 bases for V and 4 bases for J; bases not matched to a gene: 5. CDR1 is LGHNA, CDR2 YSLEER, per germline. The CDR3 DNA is TGCGCCAGCAGCCAAGATGGACAGGCTGGCTATGGCTACACCTTC. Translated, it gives CASSQDGQAGYGYTF.

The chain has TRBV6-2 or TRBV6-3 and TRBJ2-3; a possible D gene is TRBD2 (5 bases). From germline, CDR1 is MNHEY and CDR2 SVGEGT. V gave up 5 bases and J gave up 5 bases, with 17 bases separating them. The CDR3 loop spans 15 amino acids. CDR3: CASSLRPLLGDTQYF. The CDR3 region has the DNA TGTGCCAGCAGTCTTAGACCCCTACTAGGAGATACGCAGTATTTT.

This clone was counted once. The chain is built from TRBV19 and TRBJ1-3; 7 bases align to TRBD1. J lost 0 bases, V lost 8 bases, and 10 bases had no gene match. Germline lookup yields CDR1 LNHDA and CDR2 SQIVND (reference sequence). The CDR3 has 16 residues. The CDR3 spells CASCDWGQSSGNTIYF. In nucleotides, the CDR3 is TGTGCCAGTTGTGACTGGGGACAGAGCTCTGGAAACACCATATATTTT.

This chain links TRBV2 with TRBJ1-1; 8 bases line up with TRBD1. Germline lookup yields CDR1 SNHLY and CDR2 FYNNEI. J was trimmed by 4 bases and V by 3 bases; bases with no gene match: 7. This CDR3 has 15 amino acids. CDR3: CASSERTGLFTEAFF. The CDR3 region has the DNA TGTGCCAGCAGTGAGCGGACAGGGCTCTTCACTGAAGCTTTCTTT.

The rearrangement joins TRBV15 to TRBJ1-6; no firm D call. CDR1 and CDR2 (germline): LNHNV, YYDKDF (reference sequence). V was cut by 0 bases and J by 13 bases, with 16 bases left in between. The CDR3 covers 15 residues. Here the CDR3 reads CATSRDWAGGVPLHF. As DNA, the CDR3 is TGTGCCACCAGCAGAGATTGGGCTGGCGGGGTCCCCCTCCACTTT.

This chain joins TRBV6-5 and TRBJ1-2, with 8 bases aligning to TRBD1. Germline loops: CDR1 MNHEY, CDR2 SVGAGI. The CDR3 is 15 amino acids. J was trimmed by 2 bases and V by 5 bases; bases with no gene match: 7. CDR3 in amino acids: CASSQPGGVNYGYTF. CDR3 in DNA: TGTGCCAGCAGTCAACCAGGGGGCGTCAACTATGGCTACACCTTC.

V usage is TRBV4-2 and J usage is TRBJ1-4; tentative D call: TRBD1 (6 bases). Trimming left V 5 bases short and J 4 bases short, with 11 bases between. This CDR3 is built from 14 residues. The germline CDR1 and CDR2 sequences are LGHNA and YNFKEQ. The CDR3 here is CASSTGSGNEKLFF. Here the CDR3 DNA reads TGTGCCAGCAGCACAGGGTCGGGTAATGAAAAACTGTTTTTT.

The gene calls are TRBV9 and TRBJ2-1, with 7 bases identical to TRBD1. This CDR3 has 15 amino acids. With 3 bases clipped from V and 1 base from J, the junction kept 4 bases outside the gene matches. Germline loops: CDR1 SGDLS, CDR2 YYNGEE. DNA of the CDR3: TGTGCCAGCAGCGGTGGGACAGTATCCTACAATGAGCAGTTCTTC. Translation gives CASSGGTVSYNEQFF.

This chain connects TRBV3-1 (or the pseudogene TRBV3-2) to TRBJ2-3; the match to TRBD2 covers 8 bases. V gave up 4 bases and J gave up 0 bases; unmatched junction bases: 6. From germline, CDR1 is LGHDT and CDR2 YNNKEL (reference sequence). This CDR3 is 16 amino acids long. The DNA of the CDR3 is TGTGCCAGCAGCCGAAGCCCTAGCGGGAGCACAGATACGCAGTATTTT. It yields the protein CASSRSPSGSTDTQYF.

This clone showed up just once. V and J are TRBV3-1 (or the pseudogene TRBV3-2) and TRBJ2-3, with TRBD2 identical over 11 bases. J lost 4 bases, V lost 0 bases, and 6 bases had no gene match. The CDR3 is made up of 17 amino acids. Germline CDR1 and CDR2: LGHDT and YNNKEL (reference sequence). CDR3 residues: CASSQERSSGGADTQYF. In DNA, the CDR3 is TGTGCCAGCAGCCAAGAGCGGAGTAGCGGGGGGGCAGATACGCAGTATTTT.

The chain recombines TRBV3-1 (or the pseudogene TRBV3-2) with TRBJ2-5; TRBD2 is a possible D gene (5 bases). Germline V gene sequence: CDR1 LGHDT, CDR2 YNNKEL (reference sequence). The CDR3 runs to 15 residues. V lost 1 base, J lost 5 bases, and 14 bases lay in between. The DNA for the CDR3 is TGTGCCAGCAGCCAAGTCTCCGAGGGAGCGGAGACCCAGTACTTC. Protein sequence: CASSQVSEGAETQYF.

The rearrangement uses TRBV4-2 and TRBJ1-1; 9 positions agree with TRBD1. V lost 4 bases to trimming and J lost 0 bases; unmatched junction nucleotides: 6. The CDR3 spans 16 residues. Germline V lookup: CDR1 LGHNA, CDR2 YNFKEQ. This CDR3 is CASSPDRGVVNTEAFF. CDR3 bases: TGTGCCAGCAGCCCGGACAGGGGTGTTGTGAACACTGAAGCTTTCTTT.

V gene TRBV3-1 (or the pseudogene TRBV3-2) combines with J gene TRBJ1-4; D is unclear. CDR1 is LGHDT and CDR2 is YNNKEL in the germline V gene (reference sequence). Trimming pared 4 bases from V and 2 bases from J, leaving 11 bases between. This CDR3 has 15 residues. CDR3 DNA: TGTGCCAGCAGCCCCCGCCGGTACACTAATGAAAAACTGTTTTTT. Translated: CASSPRRYTNEKLFF.

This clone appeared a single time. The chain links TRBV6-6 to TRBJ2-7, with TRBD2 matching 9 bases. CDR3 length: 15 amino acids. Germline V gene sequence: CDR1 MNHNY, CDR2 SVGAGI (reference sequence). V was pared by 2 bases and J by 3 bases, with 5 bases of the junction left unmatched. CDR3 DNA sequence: TGTGCCAGCAGTTACCCTAGCGGGGCAAACTACGAGCAGTACTTC. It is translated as CASSYPSGANYEQYF.

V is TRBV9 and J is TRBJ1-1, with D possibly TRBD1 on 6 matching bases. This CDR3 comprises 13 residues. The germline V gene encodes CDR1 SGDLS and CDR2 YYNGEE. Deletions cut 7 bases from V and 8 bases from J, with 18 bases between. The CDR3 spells CASALGDTSEAFF. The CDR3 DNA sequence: TGTGCCAGCGCACTCGGGGACACCTCGGAAGCTTTCTTT.

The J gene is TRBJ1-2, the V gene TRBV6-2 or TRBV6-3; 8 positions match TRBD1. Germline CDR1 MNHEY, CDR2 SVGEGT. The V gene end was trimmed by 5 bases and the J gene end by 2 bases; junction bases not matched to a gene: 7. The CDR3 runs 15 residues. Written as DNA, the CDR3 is TGTGCCAGCAGTCGGGACAGGTTCCCCAACTATGGCTACACCTTC. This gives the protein CASSRDRFPNYGYTF.